The next 25 T cell receptor beta chains were all read from a single sample in a study of CD8 T cells in ankylosing spondylitis. One entry per CDR3 protein, called by TCRdb with MiXCR from the 5' RACE reads. This table holds 300,000 to 350,000 distinct CDR3 sequences, around 21% found once. Sequencing was done on a sample of blood, either unsorted or a sorted T cell fraction (not recorded which). These receptors all stem from a female donor with ankylosing spondylitis or in good health (not recorded which).

The V call is TRBV4-3, the J call TRBJ2-3; the match to TRBD2 covers 8 bases. The CDR3 covers 16 residues. Germline lookup yields CDR1 LGHNA and CDR2 YSLEER. With V trimmed by 0 bases and J by 5 bases, 7 bases remained unmatched. CDR3 protein: CASSQDTGGMGDTQYF. The CDR3 DNA sequence: TGCGCCAGCAGCCAAGATACGGGAGGGATGGGAGATACGCAGTATTTT.

This clonotype has at least ten counts. CDR3 coding DNA: TGTGCCAGCTCACCAGTTACAAAAGGGGGGGGTGAGCAGTTCTTC. Translation: CASSPVTKGGGEQFF. The chain couples TRBV18 to TRBJ2-1; D perhaps matches TRBD2 (7 bases). Germline V gene sequence: CDR1 KGHSH, CDR2 LQKENI. V lost 2 bases to trimming and J lost 9 bases, with 17 bases between them. This CDR3 region has 15 residues. Complete variable domain (other parts from reference TRBV18 and TRBJ2-1): NAGVMQNPRHLVRRRGQEARLRCSPMKGHSHVYWYRQLPEEGLKFMVYLQKENIIDESGMPKERFSAEFPKEGPSILRIQQVVRGDSAAYFCASSPVTKGGGEQFFGPGTRLTVL.

This clonotype was recorded a few times. V is TRBV28 and J is TRBJ2-1, with TRBD1 identical over 7 bases. The CDR3 is 12 amino acids. V lost 6 bases to trimming and J lost 13 bases; unmatched junction nucleotides: 9. Germline V gene lookup returns CDR1 MDHEN and CDR2 SYDVKM. CDR3 nucleotides: TGTGCCAGCAGACCAGGGGGACAGCTCCAGTTCTTC. It yields the protein CASRPGGQLQFF. Looking up the rest from reference TRBV28 and TRBJ2-1 gives the full variable domain: DVKVTQSSRYLVKRTGEKVFLECVQDMDHENMFWYRQDPGLGLRLIYFSYDVKMKEKGDIPEGYSVSREKKERFSLILESASTNQTSMYLCASRPGGQLQFFGPGTRLTVL.

The V gene is TRBV2, the J gene TRBJ2-1, with D possibly TRBD2 on 6 matching bases. V was cut by 9 bases and J by 7 bases, with 13 bases left in between. The CDR3 covers 12 residues. Germline-derived CDR1 and CDR2 are SNHLY and FYNNEI. Here the CDR3 DNA reads TGTGCCAGTGGCGGGACTCCAAATGAGCAGTTCTTC. It codes for CASGGTPNEQFF.

This clonotype was observed a handful of times. CDR3 sequence reads: CATSRGELNTEAFF. The DNA for the CDR3 is TGTGCCACCAGCAGAGGGGAGTTGAACACTGAAGCTTTCTTT. This sequence joins TRBV15 and TRBJ1-1; no firm D call. This CDR3 is built from 14 residues. V was pared by 1 base and J by 0 bases, with 6 bases between. Germline CDR1 reads LNHNV; CDR2 reads YYDKDF (reference sequence).

The chain has TRBV11-2 and TRBJ2-7, with unresolved D. Trimming took off 5 bases at V and 2 bases at J, with 10 bases between the two ends. In germline, CDR1 is SGHAT, CDR2 FQNNGV. This CDR3 contains 13 residues. CDR3 coding DNA: TGTGCCAGCAGCCAACGTTCGGCCTACGAGCAGTACTTC. It codes for CASSQRSAYEQYF.

The chain carries TRBV12-2 and TRBJ2-1; the table's D call of TRBD2 was not tested on the DNA. TRBV12-2 is flagged as a pseudogene. The CDR3 is made up of 20 amino acids. CDR3 coding DNA: TGTGCAAGTCGCTTGGCCTTTAAACTCGGGACTAGCGGGAAACGAAATGAGCAGTTCTTC. Translation: CASRLAFKLGTSGKRNEQFF.

The J gene is TRBJ2-5, the V gene TRBV11-1, with D perhaps matching TRBD2 (5 bases). V lost 5 bases, J lost 8 bases, and 18 bases lay in between. From germline, CDR1 is SGHAT and CDR2 FQDESV (reference sequence). This CDR3 region has 14 residues. The CDR3 DNA reads as TGTGCCAGCAGCCCTTCACCGCTTCGGGGAACCCAGTACTTC. Its protein is CASSPSPLRGTQYF.

The chain recombines TRBV20-1 with TRBJ2-1; a possible D gene is TRBD1 (5 bases). Germline V gives CDR1 DFQATT, CDR2 SNEGSKA (reference sequence). The CDR3 totals 12 residues. Trimming stripped 2 bases from V and 10 bases from J, with 12 bases between. The CDR3 nucleotides are TGCAGTGCTAGACCCAGGGCTCGAGAGCAGTTCTTC. Protein sequence: CSARPRAREQFF.

This clonotype was observed a few times. The rearrangement links TRBV13 to TRBJ2-3; D gene uncertain. V was shortened by 0 bases and J by 6 bases, with 13 bases between the two germline ends. CDR1 PRHDT and CDR2 FYEKMQ come from the germline V gene (reference sequence). This CDR3 spans 15 amino acids. The CDR3 loop is CASSLGHNHADTQYF. The CDR3 nucleotides read TGTGCCAGCAGCTTAGGCCATAACCACGCGGATACGCAGTATTTT. Full variable domain (missing parts from reference TRBV13 and TRBJ2-3): AAGVIQSPRHLIKEKRETATLKCYPIPRHDTVYWYQQGPGQDPQFLISFYEKMQSDKGSIPDRFSAQQFSDYHSELNMSSLELGDSALYFCASSLGHNHADTQYFGPGTRLTVL.

The CDR3 DNA is TGTGCCAGCAGCCATCAGACAGGCCCAAATCAGCCCCAGCATTTT. Translating it yields CASSHQTGPNQPQHF. The chain has TRBV12-3 or TRBV12-4 and TRBJ1-5; a weak D match, TRBD1 (6 bases). The germline V and J ends were trimmed by 6 bases and 4 bases, with 16 bases remaining between them. The CDR3 has 15 residues.

This clonotype was observed a handful of times. The chain links TRBV7-2 to TRBJ1-2; D ambiguous. The length of the CDR3 is 13 residues. Trimming cost V 1 base and J 4 bases, with 7 bases left between them. From germline, CDR1 is SGHTA and CDR2 FQGNSA. The CDR3 DNA follows: TGTGCCAGCAGCTTAGGGCGGCTCTATGGCTACACCTTC. Protein product: CASSLGRLYGYTF.

This clonotype has more than one count but fewer than ten. The chain employs TRBV12-3 or TRBV12-4 and TRBJ1-1; possibly TRBD1 for D (6 bases). Deletions cut 7 bases from V and 5 bases from J, with 23 bases between. This CDR3 contains 16 residues. In nucleotides, the CDR3 is TGTGCCAGCACCGACCCCGGGGGGCGGGGGGGGACTGAAGCTTTCTTT. Translated: CASTDPGGRGGTEAFF.

This clonotype was detected a few times. The chain joins TRBV6-2 or TRBV6-3 to TRBJ1-1; a weak D match, TRBD1 (5 bases). V lost 2 bases to trimming and J lost 0 bases, with 16 bases between them. The CDR3 runs to 17 residues. Per germline, CDR1 MNHEY and CDR2 SVGEGT. The CDR3 loop reads CASSYRMGPHMNTEAFF. The CDR3 DNA reads TGTGCCAGCAGTTACCGCATGGGACCGCATATGAACACTGAAGCTTTCTTT.

V is TRBV20-1 and J is TRBJ2-7, with 9 bases identical to TRBD1. V shed 2 bases and J 4 bases; nucleotides not matched to a gene: 6. Germline assignment: CDR1 DFQATT and CDR2 SNEGSKA (reference sequence). The CDR3 is 14 residues long. In DNA, the CDR3 is TGCAGTGCTAGACCCGGGACAGGGCTGTACGAGCAGTACTTC. Encoded protein: CSARPGTGLYEQYF.

This clonotype was counted between two and nine times. This rearrangement joins TRBV12-3 or TRBV12-4 to TRBJ2-7; TRBD1 agrees at 7 bases. The CDR3 length is 17 residues. V shed 5 bases, J shed 1 base, and the junction held 14 bases outside the gene matches. This CDR3 reads CASSAHRSGTASYEQYF. DNA for the CDR3: TGTGCCAGCAGTGCCCACCGTTCCGGGACAGCGTCCTACGAGCAGTACTTC.

J is TRBJ2-2 and V is TRBV4-2; no firm D call. This CDR3 has 15 residues. V lost 5 bases, J lost 5 bases, and 15 bases lay in between. CDR1 is LGHNA and CDR2 is YNFKEQ in the germline V gene. CDR3 loop: CASSSNRARTGELFF. Written as DNA, the CDR3 is TGTGCCAGCAGCTCCAATAGGGCTCGGACCGGGGAGCTGTTTTTT.

This clonotype was detected many times. The rearrangement links TRBV20-1 to TRBJ1-2; D not certain. This CDR3 has 14 residues. CDR1 is DFQATT, CDR2 SNEGSKA, per germline (reference sequence). V dropped 0 bases and J dropped 4 bases, with 12 bases sitting between them. CDR3 nucleotides: TGCAGTGCTAGAGATGTCCCGGCGGGCTATGGCTACACCTTC. This encodes CSARDVPAGYGYTF.

In the case of this clonotype: A much bigger clone sits one base away, suggesting this may be a read error. The chain has TRBV12-3 or TRBV12-4 and TRBJ1-6, with a tentative D call TRBD1 (5 bases). Trimming removed 0 bases at V and 7 bases at J, with 10 bases between. The CDR3 is 15 amino acids. CDR3 loop: CASSLAGVNNSPLHF. The CDR3 bases are TGTGCCAGCAGTTTAGCAGGGGTTAACAATTCACCCCTCCACTTT.

This clonotype was found a few times. The rearrangement links TRBV12-3 or TRBV12-4 to TRBJ2-7; D not certain. The V gene lost 2 bases and the J gene lost 0 bases, with 8 bases spanning the gap. The CDR3 runs to 14 residues. DNA of the CDR3: TGTGCCAGCAGTTTAATGCACAGCTCCTACGAGCAGTACTTC. This translates into CASSLMHSSYEQYF.

This clonotype was observed many times. This sequence joins TRBV2 and TRBJ2-1; D possibly matches TRBD1 or TRBD2 (5 bases each). Germline values: CDR1 SNHLY, CDR2 FYNNEI. The CDR3 totals 17 residues. V was clipped by 8 bases and J by 1 base, with 21 bases between them. The CDR3 DNA reads as TGTGCCAGCCGCTGGGGACCCGGCAGACTATCCTACAATGAGCAGTTCTTC. Translating gives CASRWGPGRLSYNEQFF.

The gene calls are TRBV5-1 and TRBJ1-2; D perhaps matches TRBD1 (6 bases). The germline gives CDR1 SGHRS, CDR2 YFSETQ. V shed 4 bases and J shed 4 bases, with 17 bases lying between them. CDR3 length equals 15 residues. The CDR3 loop is CASSLQNREVYGYTF. The CDR3 nucleotides are TGCGCCAGCAGCCTACAGAACAGGGAAGTCTATGGCTACACCTTC.

The V and J genes are TRBV3-1 and TRBJ2-1, with 7 bases identical to TRBD2. V lost 2 bases and J lost 8; bases outside the gene matches: 6. Germline V gene sequence: CDR1 LGHDT, CDR2 YNNKEL (reference sequence). The CDR3 extends over 14 amino acids. The CDR3 nucleotides are TGTGCCAGCAGCCAAACGCTAGCGGCGGATGAGCAGTTCTTC. It translates to CASSQTLAADEQFF.

This clonotype was detected only a few times. This rearrangement joins TRBV15 to TRBJ2-7; D gene unclear. Germline V gene data show CDR1 as LNHNV and CDR2 as YYDKDF (reference sequence). The CDR3 contains 14 residues. The germline V and J ends were trimmed by 0 bases and 4 bases, with 10 bases remaining between them. The CDR3 protein is CATSRDNALYEQYF. The CDR3 DNA reads as TGTGCCACCAGCAGAGACAACGCACTTTACGAGCAGTACTTC.

The J gene is TRBJ2-7, the V gene TRBV6-5, with 11 bases fitting TRBD2. Germline CDR1 MNHEY, CDR2 SVGAGI. CDR3 length: 16 amino acids. V gave up 2 bases and J gave up 2 bases; unmatched junction bases: 5. For the CDR3, the DNA is TGTGCCAGCAGTTACACCGGGACTAGCGGCGCCTACGAGCAGTACTTC. It encodes CASSYTGTSGAYEQYF.